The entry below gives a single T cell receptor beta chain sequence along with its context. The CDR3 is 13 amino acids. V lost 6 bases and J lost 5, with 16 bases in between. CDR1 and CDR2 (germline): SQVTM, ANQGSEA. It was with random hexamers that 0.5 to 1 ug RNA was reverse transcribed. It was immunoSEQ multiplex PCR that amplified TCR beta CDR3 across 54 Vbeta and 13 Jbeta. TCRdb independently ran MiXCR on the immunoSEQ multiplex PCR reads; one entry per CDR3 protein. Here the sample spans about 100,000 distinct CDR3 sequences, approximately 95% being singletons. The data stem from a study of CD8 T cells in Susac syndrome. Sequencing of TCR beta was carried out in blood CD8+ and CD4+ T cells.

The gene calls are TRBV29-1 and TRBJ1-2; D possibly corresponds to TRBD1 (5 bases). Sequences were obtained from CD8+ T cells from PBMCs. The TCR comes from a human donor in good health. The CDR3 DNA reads TGCAGCGTCAAAACGGGGCTCCTATATGGCTACACCTTC. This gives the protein CSVKTGLLYGYTF.